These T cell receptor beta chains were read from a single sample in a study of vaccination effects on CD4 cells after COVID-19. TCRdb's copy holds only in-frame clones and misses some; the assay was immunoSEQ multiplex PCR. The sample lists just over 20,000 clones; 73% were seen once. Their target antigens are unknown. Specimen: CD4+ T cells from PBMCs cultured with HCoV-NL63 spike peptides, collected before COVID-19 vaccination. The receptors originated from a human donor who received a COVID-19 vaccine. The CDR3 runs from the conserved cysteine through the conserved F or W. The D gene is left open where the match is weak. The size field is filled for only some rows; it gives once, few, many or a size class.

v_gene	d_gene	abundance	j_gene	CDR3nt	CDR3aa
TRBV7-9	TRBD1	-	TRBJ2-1	TGTGCCAGCCAAGGGCCCGGGACAGGGGCTTACAATGAGCAGTTCTTC	CASQGPGTGAYNEQFF
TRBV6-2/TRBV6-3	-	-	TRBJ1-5	TGTGCCAGCAGTTACAGTTCCAGCTATAGCAATCAGCCCCAGCATTTT	CASSYSSSYSNQPQHF
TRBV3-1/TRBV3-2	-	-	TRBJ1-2	TGTGCCAGCAGCCAAGTGGGGGTCGGCTACACCTTC	CASSQVGVGYTF
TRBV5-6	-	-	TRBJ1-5	TGTGCCAGCAGCTTGGCCGGATTACTTAGCAATCAGCCCCAGCATTTT	CASSLAGLLSNQPQHF
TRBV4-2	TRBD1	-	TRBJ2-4	TGTGCCAGCAGCCAGCGACAGGGGGCGCGGGACATTCAGTACTTC	CASSQRQGARDIQYF
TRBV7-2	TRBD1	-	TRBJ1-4	TGTGCCAGCAGCCTCCGGACAGGGGGCCGGGAAAAACTGTTTTTT	CASSLRTGGREKLFF
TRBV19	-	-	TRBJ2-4	TGTGCCAGTAGTAAAAGGAGAGCACAAACAAACATTCAGTACTTC	CASSKRRAQTNIQYF
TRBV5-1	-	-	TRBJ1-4	TGCGCCAGCAGCCTCCTGCCCGGCGCTACTAATGAAAAACTGTTTTTT	CASSLLPGATNEKLFF
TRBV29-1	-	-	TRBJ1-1	TGCAGCCTTGGGACACTGGGCACTGAAGCTTTCTTT	CSLGTLGTEAFF
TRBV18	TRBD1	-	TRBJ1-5	TGTGCCAGCTCACCCAGACAGGGACCAAGTCAGCCCCAGCATTTT	CASSPRQGPSQPQHF
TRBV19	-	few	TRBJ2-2	TGTGCCAGTAGTATTTTGACCAGAGAGCTGTTTTTT	CASSILTRELFF
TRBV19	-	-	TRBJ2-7	TGTGCCAGTTCGGTTACTAGCAAGGGGACCTACGAGCAGTACTTC	CASSVTSKGTYEQYF
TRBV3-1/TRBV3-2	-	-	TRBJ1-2	TGTGCCAGCAGCCAAGAATCTTTAAAGGGTTATGGCTACACCTTC	CASSQESLKGYGYTF
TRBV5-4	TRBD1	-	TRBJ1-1	TGTGCCAGCACCGAACCAGGGGGCGCGAACACTGAAGCTTTCTTT	CASTEPGGANTEAFF
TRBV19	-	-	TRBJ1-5	TGTGCCAGTAGTATAAGACCAACCTATAGCAATCAGCCCCAGCATTTT	CASSIRPTYSNQPQHF
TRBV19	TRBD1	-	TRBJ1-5	TGTGCCAGTACAACAGGGGTCATCAATCAGCCCCAGCATTTT	CASTTGVINQPQHF
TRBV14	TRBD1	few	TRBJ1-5	TGTGCCAGCAGCCAAGATCGGGACAGGGCTTGTGTTGGGAGCAATCAGCCCCAGCATTTT	CASSQDRDRACVGSNQPQHF
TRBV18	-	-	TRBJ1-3	TGTGCCAGCTCACCAGGCTTACAGAGCTCTGGAAACACCATATATTTT	CASSPGLQSSGNTIYF
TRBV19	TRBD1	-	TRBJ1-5	TGTGCCAGTAGTCCATGGGCGACAGGGAGGGATGGCAATCAGCCCCAGCATTTT	CASSPWATGRDGNQPQHF
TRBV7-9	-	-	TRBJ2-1	TGTGCCAGCAGCTATGTTCCAAAGGCGGACAATGAGCAGTTCTTC	CASSYVPKADNEQFF
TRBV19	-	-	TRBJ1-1	TGTGCCAGTAGTACCTACCATGGGGCGCGTAGTGAAGCTTTCTTT	CASSTYHGARSEAFF
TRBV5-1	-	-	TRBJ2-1	TGCGCCAGCAGCTTGGAAGGTCGGAATGAGCAGTTCTTC	CASSLEGRNEQFF
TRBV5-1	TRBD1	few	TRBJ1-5	TGCGCCAGCAGCGCCGGGACAGGGGTTGGTCAGCCCCAGCATTTT	CASSAGTGVGQPQHF